The 26 T cell receptor beta chains given below trace back to one sample, sequenced in a study of Graves' ophthalmopathy and Graves' hyperthyroidism. RNA transcripts served as template for amplifying TCR beta CDR3 sequences. First-round RT-PCR with HTBI primers preceded a second-round multiplex PCR. MiXCR was run by TCRdb on the multiplex PCR reads, yielding one entry per CDR3 protein. This sample has 900,000 to 1,200,000 distinct CDR3 sequences; about 36% occur once, and the top ten carry approximately 12%. Sequences were obtained from peripheral blood or thyroid tissue (not recorded which). The receptors here all came from an adult man with Graves' hyperthyroidism.

The J gene is TRBJ2-2, the V gene TRBV12-3 or TRBV12-4; tentatively, D is TRBD2 (5 bases). Trimming removed 6 bases from V and 0 bases from J, with 17 bases in between. The CDR3 spans 17 residues. The CDR3 spells CASSPAGPDANTGELFF. The CDR3 region has the DNA TGTGCCAGCAGCCCCGCGGGTCCGGACGCGAACACCGGGGAGCTGTTTTTT.

The chain joins TRBV29-1 to TRBJ2-7; a possible D gene is TRBD1 (6 bases). The CDR3 totals 15 residues. Trimming stripped 4 bases from V and 2 bases from J, with 18 bases between. From germline, CDR1 is SQVTM and CDR2 ANQGSEA. CDR3 in DNA: TGCAGCGTTGGACAGGTCGGGTTAGAGGCCTACGAGCAGTACTTC. It is translated as CSVGQVGLEAYEQYF.

For this clonotype: The junction and the germline gene differ at one end; a read error may be behind it. V usage is TRBV15 and J usage is TRBJ1-1; possible D gene TRBD1, 5 bases. Germline V gene data show CDR1 as LNHNV and CDR2 as YYDKDF (reference sequence). The CDR3 sequence is 15 residues long. The CDR3 spells CASSRTAQGYTEAFF. CDR3 sequence (DNA): TGTGCCAGCAGCAGAACGGCCCAGGGATACACTGAAGCTTTCTTT. Complete variable domain (other parts from reference TRBV15 and TRBJ1-1): DAMVIQNPRYQVTQFGKPVTLSCSQTLNHNVMYWYQQKSSQAPKLLFHYYDKDFNNEADTPDNFQSRRPNTSFCFLDIRSPGLGDTAMYLCASSRTAQGYTEAFFGQGTRLTVV.

This clonotype was observed a few times. The chain recombines TRBV7-9 with TRBJ2-7; tentatively, D is TRBD2 (5 bases). This CDR3 has 14 residues. CDR1 is SEHNR, CDR2 FQNEAQ, per germline (reference sequence). Trimming removed 3 bases at V and 3 bases at J, with 12 bases between. CDR3 coding DNA: TGTGCCAGCAGCTTGGGAGCGGACTTCTACGAGCAGTACTTC. The encoded protein is CASSLGADFYEQYF.

This chain links TRBV20-1 with TRBJ2-5; 8 bases agree with TRBD2. This CDR3 spans 11 amino acids. With V trimmed by 3 bases and J by 10 bases, 4 bases remained unmatched. Germline CDR1 reads DFQATT; CDR2 reads SNEGSKA (reference sequence). The CDR3 protein is CSASGGVSQYF. The CDR3 region has the DNA TGCAGTGCTAGCGGGGGGGTGAGCCAGTACTTC.

The chain joins TRBV9 to TRBJ2-3; TRBD2 matches at 13 bases. CDR3 length: 17 residues. J was trimmed by 2 bases and V by 4 bases; bases with no gene match: 7. Looked up from germline, CDR1 is SGDLS and CDR2 is YYNGEE. The CDR3 sequence is CASSPRGLAGTTDTQYF. The CDR3 DNA is TGTGCCAGCAGCCCCCGGGGACTAGCGGGGACCACAGATACGCAGTATTTT. The full variable domain, in which reference TRBV9 and TRBJ2-3 provide the parts outside the CDR3, is DSGVTQTPKHLITATGQRVTLRCSPRSGDLSVYWYQQSLDQGLQFLIQYYNGEERAKGNILERFSAQQFPDLHSELNLSSLELGDSALYFCASSPRGLAGTTDTQYFGPGTRLTVL.

This clonotype was picked up many times. This chain links TRBV19 with TRBJ1-1; maybe TRBD1 (5 bases). The CDR3 contains 12 residues. V lost 10 bases and J lost 5, with 14 bases in between. Germline V lookup: CDR1 LNHDA, CDR2 SQIVND (reference sequence). The CDR3 region has the DNA TGTGCCACCGGGGGTAGTGGAACTGAAGCTTTCTTT. It codes for CATGGSGTEAFF.

The V and J genes are TRBV20-1 and TRBJ2-5; 10 nucleotides line up with TRBD1. The germline V gene has CDR1 DFQATT and CDR2 SNEGSKA (reference sequence). V shed 5 bases, J shed 4 bases, and the junction held 7 bases outside the gene matches. The CDR3 spans 14 residues. The CDR3 DNA sequence: TGCAGTGCTGCCCGGAGGGACAGGGGAGAGACCCAGTACTTC. Its protein product is CSAARRDRGETQYF.

As concerns this clonotype: Because the CDR3's place on the DNA is in doubt, the DNA is left out and the CDR3 is given as listed by TCRdb. The chain is built from TRBV15 and TRBJ1-4; the table names TRBD1, a call not compared with the DNA. Ends included, the CDR3 has 16 residues. CDR1 and CDR2 (germline): LNHNV, YYDKDF (reference sequence). The CDR3 here is CATSRPGTALMKNCFF.

The chain uses TRBV7-2 and TRBJ2-2, with D unclear. Trimming took 2 bases from V and 0 from J, leaving 10 bases between them. The germline V gene encodes CDR1 SGHTA and CDR2 FQGNSA. CDR3 length: 16 residues. In DNA, the CDR3 is TGTGCCAGCAGCTTATCCTGGCAGCCGAACACCGGGGAGCTGTTTTTT. Protein sequence: CASSLSWQPNTGELFF.

This clonotype was recorded many times. The genes are TRBV4-3 and TRBJ1-6; D is unresolved. Germline CDR1 LGHNA, CDR2 YSLEER. Trimming took 0 bases from V and 6 from J, leaving 9 bases between them. There are 15 residues in the CDR3. CDR3 DNA sequence: TGCGCCAGCAGCCAAGATTGGGATCCTAATTCACCCCTCCACTTT. This codes for CASSQDWDPNSPLHF.

This clonotype appeared many times. V is TRBV7-9 and J is TRBJ1-2; a weak D match, TRBD1 (6 bases). From germline, CDR1 is SEHNR and CDR2 FQNEAQ (reference sequence). This CDR3 comprises 13 residues. Trimming took off 3 bases at V and 6 bases at J, with 11 bases between the two ends. CDR3 region: CASSFWTAHGYTF. The CDR3 nucleotides are TGTGCCAGCAGCTTTTGGACAGCTCATGGCTACACCTTC.

This clonotype was observed a handful of times. The chain combines TRBV9 with TRBJ2-2; 9 bases match TRBD1. The trim removed 4 bases at V and 1 base at J, leaving 14 bases unmatched. The CDR3 spans 19 residues. Germline V CDR1 and CDR2: SGDLS, YYNGEE. This CDR3 is CASSTRTGAREKNTGELFF. The CDR3 DNA sequence: TGTGCCAGCAGCACACGGACAGGGGCCAGAGAAAAGAACACCGGGGAGCTGTTTTTT.

The sample holds many counts of this clonotype. This chain uses TRBV7-9 with TRBJ1-4; perhaps TRBD1 as D (5 bases). Germline CDR1 is SEHNR and CDR2 is FQNEAQ (reference sequence). The CDR3 covers 16 residues. Deletions cut 5 bases from V and 2 bases from J, with 15 bases between. The CDR3 DNA reads as TGTGCCAGCAGCGCCACCGGGGCGCTTACTAATGAAAAACTGTTTTTT. It encodes CASSATGALTNEKLFF. Looking up the rest from reference TRBV7-9 and TRBJ1-4 gives the full variable domain: DTGVSQNPRHKITKRGQNVTFRCDPISEHNRLYWYRQTLGQGPEFLTYFQNEAQLEKSRLLSDRFSAERPKGSFSTLEIQRTEQGDSAMYLCASSATGALTNEKLFFGSGTQLSVL.

V and J are TRBV9 and TRBJ2-7; unclear D gene. Trimming cost V 0 bases and J 0 bases, with 10 bases left between them. This CDR3 is 15 amino acids long. The germline V gene has CDR1 SGDLS and CDR2 YYNGEE. DNA of the CDR3: TGTGCCAGCAGCGTAGCTGGCACCAGCTCCTACGAGCAGTACTTC. Translating it yields CASSVAGTSSYEQYF.

This chain connects TRBV28 to TRBJ1-2, with a tentative D call TRBD1 (6 bases). This CDR3 spans 14 amino acids. From germline, CDR1 is MDHEN and CDR2 SYDVKM. The ends were cut back, 9 bases at V and 4 bases at J, with 18 bases in the middle. The CDR3 spells CASLQGDNFYGYTF. CDR3 nucleotides: TGTGCCAGTCTCCAAGGGGACAACTTCTATGGCTACACCTTC.

This clonotype was detected many times. The chain employs TRBV15 and TRBJ1-4; D unclear. CDR3 size: 13 residues. Germline-derived CDR1 and CDR2 are LNHNV and YYDKDF (reference sequence). The ends were cut back, 0 bases at V and 8 bases at J, with 7 bases in the middle. CDR3 DNA sequence: TGTGCCACCAGCAGAGATTTACGGGAAAAACTGTTTTTT. Translated, it gives CATSRDLREKLFF.

V gene TRBV5-1 combines with J gene TRBJ2-5; D gene unclear. V lost 0 bases, J lost 5 bases, and 14 bases lay in between. The CDR3 loop spans 15 amino acids. Germline CDR1 SGHRS, CDR2 YFSETQ. CDR3 residues: CASSLERAKRETQYF. The CDR3 region has the DNA TGCGCCAGCAGCTTGGAACGGGCCAAAAGGGAGACCCAGTACTTC.

Many counts were recorded for this clonotype. A much larger clone differs from this one at a single base, so this may be a read error. The CDR3 spells CASSEDRGGNTIYF. DNA of the CDR3: TGTGCCAGCAGTGAAGACAGGGGGGGAAACACCATATATTTT. This chain joins TRBV2 and TRBJ1-3; 8 bases match TRBD1. The CDR3 contains 14 residues. Germline loops: CDR1 SNHLY, CDR2 FYNNEI. Trimming cost V 1 base and J 4 bases; bases outside gene matches: 0.

V and J are TRBV19 and TRBJ1-1; D not certain. V was shortened by 3 bases and J by 7 bases, with 9 bases between the two germline ends. Germline V lookup: CDR1 LNHDA, CDR2 SQIVND (reference sequence). The CDR3 covers 12 residues. The CDR3 sequence: CASSILGIEAFF. The CDR3 coding sequence is TGTGCCAGTAGTATTCTGGGGATTGAAGCTTTCTTT.

This clonotype was seen repeatedly, ten times or more. CDR3 coding DNA: TGCGCCAGCAGCTTGGCCAAGACGAACACTGAAGCTTTCTTT. This gives the protein CASSLAKTNTEAFF. The chain has TRBV5-1 and TRBJ1-1; the D is unclear. Germline CDR1 SGHRS, CDR2 YFSETQ. Deletions cut 0 bases from V and 1 base from J, with 7 bases between. The CDR3 is 14 residues long.

This clonotype has at least ten counts. The chain carries TRBV4-3 and TRBJ2-7; 7 bases map to TRBD2. CDR3 length equals 14 residues. J gave up 0 bases and V 4 bases, and 3 bases lay outside the gene matches. Germline-derived CDR1 and CDR2 are LGHNA and YSLEER. Here the CDR3 reads CASSPSGNSYEQYF. The CDR3 DNA reads TGCGCCAGCAGCCCTAGCGGTAACTCCTACGAGCAGTACTTC.

The J gene is TRBJ1-1, the V gene TRBV12-3 or TRBV12-4, with TRBD1 as a possible D gene (5 bases). V was pared by 3 bases and J by 10 bases, with 9 bases between. The length of the CDR3 is 11 residues. The CDR3, as DNA: TGTGCCAGCAGTTTCACCAGGGCAGCTTTCTTT. It is translated as CASSFTRAAFF.

The chain carries TRBV20-1 and TRBJ2-1, with 10 bases identical to TRBD2. CDR1 and CDR2 from the germline V gene are DFQATT and SNEGSKA (reference sequence). The V gene end was trimmed by 3 bases and the J gene end by 5 bases; junction bases not matched to a gene: 7. CDR3 length equals 15 residues. The CDR3 DNA reads TGCAGTGCTAGCCCTCTAGCGGGGGACAACAATGAGCAGTTCTTC. Amino acids: CSASPLAGDNNEQFF.

This clonotype appeared many times. V gene TRBV5-1 combines with J gene TRBJ2-7, with a possible D match to TRBD2 (6 bases). V lost 7 bases and J lost 2, with 13 bases in between. Per the germline V gene, CDR1 is SGHRS and CDR2 is YFSETQ. This CDR3 spans 13 amino acids. The CDR3 sequence: CASELGGTYEQYF. CDR3 DNA sequence: TGCGCCAGCGAGTTGGGCGGGACCTACGAGCAGTACTTC.

The rearrangement links TRBV5-4 to TRBJ2-7; TRBD1 matches 7 bases. The CDR3 covers 13 residues. J gave up 6 bases and V 2 bases, and 5 bases lay outside the gene matches. Germline CDR1 and CDR2: SGHNT and YYREEE (reference sequence). The CDR3 sequence: CASSFEGAPEQYF. The CDR3 nucleotides read TGTGCCAGCAGCTTTGAGGGGGCGCCCGAGCAGTACTTC.